This TCR beta chain was obtained from a study of blood T cell repertoires in COVID-19. Whole-study context: The United States, Italy and Spain were the sources of the acute and convalescent COVID-19 samples. The cDNA or gDNA used as material had been derived from T cells, B-cell-depleted T cells, or PBMCs.

Germline lookup yields CDR1 LNHNV and CDR2 YYDKDF (reference sequence). Trimming took 3 bases from V and 4 from J; bases not matched to a gene: 3. This CDR3 contains 13 residues. In the study's own analysis: For nucleated cells, counts were estimated from reference gene primer amplification. Libraries were prepared by immunoSEQ multiplex PCR; TCRdb keeps only in-frame clonotypes and omits some of them. The V and J calls and the clone size are those of that table, but D and trimming were determined from the DNA. Of about 140,000 clones in the sample, around 83% were seen once. This sequence originates from a woman aged 55-69 years with acute or convalescent COVID-19. The chain links TRBV15 to TRBJ2-7; 7 nucleotides agree with TRBD2. Sequencing input: peripheral blood. The CDR3: CATSRGGDYEQYF. In nucleotides, the CDR3 is TGTGCCACCAGCAGGGGAGGGGATTACGAGCAGTACTTC.